Listed below are T cell receptor beta chains from one sample, sequenced in a study of identical twins. One entry per CDR3 protein, called by TCRdb with MiXCR from the 5' RACE reads. The sample contains a few hundred thousand distinct CDR3 sequences, about a fifth of which appear only once. The sequencing input was naive T cells sorted from blood. The receptors stem from a man in his forties or fifties in good health. Each CDR3 is given with its conserved first and last residue. A D gene is named only where the DNA matches it firmly. Expanded clones get a size class; other rows say once, few or many, or leave the size out.

v_gene	d_gene	abundance	j_gene	CDR3nt	CDR3aa
TRBV4-3	TRBD2	few	TRBJ2-3	TGCGCCAGCAGCCAAGGGTCAGCGGGAGGGGGGGATACGCAGTATTTT	CASSQGSAGGGDTQYF
TRBV6-1	TRBD1	-	TRBJ2-7	TGTGCCACCGAGCGGGGACAGGGAGCCTACGAGCAGTACTTC	CATERGQGAYEQYF
TRBV10-3	-	-	TRBJ1-4	TGTGCCATCAGTGAGTCTCAGGGCCTTACTAATGAAAAACTGTTTTTT	CAISESQGLTNEKLFF
TRBV5-1	-	-	TRBJ1-3	TGCGCCAGCAGCTCTGTACAGGGCCTCTCTGGAAACACCATATATTTT	CASSSVQGLSGNTIYF
TRBV6-1	-	-	TRBJ2-1	TGTGCCAGCAGCCTCCGGGACAACTACAATGAGCAGTTCTTC	CASSLRDNYNEQFF
TRBV5-1	TRBD1	many	TRBJ2-7	TGCGCCAGCAGCTTGGAGGGACAGTCCTACGAGCAGTACTTC	CASSLEGQSYEQYF
TRBV5-1	-	many	TRBJ2-7	TGCGCCAGCAGCCCCGGCACTAGCACCGAGCAGTACTTC	CASSPGTSTEQYF
TRBV29-1	TRBD1	many	TRBJ1-2	TGCAGCGTTGAAGAACCAGGACAGGGGTTTGGCGGCTACACCTTC	CSVEEPGQGFGGYTF
TRBV6-2/TRBV6-3	-	many	TRBJ1-6	TGTGCCAGCAGGGGAAATTCACCCCTCCACTTT	CASRGNSPLHF
TRBV10-3	-	many	TRBJ2-1	TGTGCCATCAGACCGGGACCGAATAATGAGCAGTTCTTC	CAIRPGPNNEQFF
TRBV20-1	-	few	TRBJ1-4	TGCAGTGCTAGGTCAGGGAGTAACGAAAAACTGTTTTTT	CSARSGSNEKLFF
TRBV7-2	-	few	TRBJ2-5	TGTGCCAGCAGCTTAACGTATTACGGCCAAGAGACCCAGTACTTC	CASSLTYYGQETQYF
TRBV7-9	-	-	TRBJ2-7	TGTGCCAGCAGCTACCGGGGGACAGTGGAGTCCTACGAGCAGTACTTC	CASSYRGTVESYEQYF
TRBV7-2	TRBD2	-	TRBJ2-1	TGTGCCAGCACGGTAGCGGGATGGTCGGGGAATGAGCAGTTCTTC	CASTVAGWSGNEQFF
TRBV6-2/TRBV6-3	-	-	TRBJ2-7	TGTGCCAGCAGGAGATTGGGTCCCTACGAGCAGTACTTC	CASRRLGPYEQYF
TRBV5-6	-	few	TRBJ1-1	TGTGCCAGCAGCTTGAGAAACGGGGGAAAGGTGACTGAAGCTTTCTTT	CASSLRNGGKVTEAFF
TRBV5-1	-	many	TRBJ1-4	TGCGCCAGCAGCTTAGGCCAGGACTTAAGCGTACTGTTTTTT	CASSLGQDLSVLFF
TRBV30	TRBD1	many	TRBJ2-7	TGTGCCTGGAGTCTCGGACAGGGAGTCGGCTACGAGCAGTACTTC	CAWSLGQGVGYEQYF
TRBV12-3/TRBV12-4	-	many	TRBJ2-1	TGTGCCAGCAGTCCTCGGATTGAGCAGTTCTTC	CASSPRIEQFF
TRBV3-1	TRBD2	-	TRBJ2-1	TGTGCCAGCAGCCAAGGCCCCCCCCGACTAGCGGGAGGGGGGGAGCAGTTCTTC	CASSQGPPRLAGGGEQFF
TRBV5-5	-	many	TRBJ2-5	TGTGCCAGCAGCGCGGACTTGGCCGAGACCCAGTACTTC	CASSADLAETQYF
TRBV7-9	-	-	TRBJ2-5	TGTGCCAGCAGCCCTATAACAGGGAACTTC	CASSPITGNF
TRBV29-1	-	few	TRBJ1-5	TGCAGCGCTATATTAGAATTCGAGGTACAGGGCAATCAGCCCCAGCATTTT	CSAILEFEVQGNQPQHF
TRBV28	-	-	TRBJ2-5	TGTGCCAGCAGTTTCAATGGGGCCATGGCTCCCGCGACCCAGTACTTC	CASSFNGAMAPATQYF
TRBV4-3	-	few	TRBJ1-5	TGCGCCAGCAGCCAAGATCGCAGTAGCAATCAGCCCCAGCATTTT	CASSQDRSSNQPQHF
TRBV15	-	-	TRBJ2-7	TGTGCCACCAGCATCTTCACGACAGGCCCAGCGGGGGAGCAGTACTTC	CATSIFTTGPAGEQYF
TRBV25-1	-	few	TRBJ1-2	TGTGCCAGCAGCCTACAGGAACCCGTATCTTCAGGCTACACCTTC	CASSLQEPVSSGYTF
TRBV20-1	TRBD1	-	TRBJ1-2	TGCAGTGTCCGGGACAGGGGGCTTGGCTACACCTTC	CSVRDRGLGYTF
TRBV24-1	TRBD2	-	TRBJ2-3	TGTGCCACCAGTGATCGAGGGACTAGCGGGGGGTCCTTTACATCCACAGATACGCAGTATTTT	CATSDRGTSGGSFTSTDTQYF
TRBV20-1	-	many	TRBJ2-1	TGCAGTGCTAGACAGGGGAACAATGAGCAGTTCTTC	CSARQGNNEQFF
TRBV20-1	TRBD1	many	TRBJ1-1	TGCAGTGCTAGCCCTACCGGGACAGCCTTC	CSASPTGTAF
TRBV7-9	-	-	TRBJ2-5	TGTGCCAGCAGCTCGTTACGGGGACGGCCGGATCCTACCCAGTACTTC	CASSSLRGRPDPTQYF
TRBV29-1	TRBD2	many	TRBJ2-3	TGCAGCGTTGAGAAAGCGGGAGGGACAGATACGCAGTATTTT	CSVEKAGGTDTQYF
TRBV6-2/TRBV6-3	TRBD2	-	TRBJ2-1	TGTGCCAGCAGTTTCGCGGGACTAGCGGGGGCCAATGAGCAGTTCTTC	CASSFAGLAGANEQFF
TRBV28	-	-	TRBJ2-3	TGTGCCAGCAGTTTCCCGGGGAAAACCACAGATACGCAGTATTTT	CASSFPGKTTDTQYF
TRBV5-1	TRBD2	-	TRBJ2-7	TGCGCCAGCAGCTTGGTGGCTAGCGGGAGGACTTACGAGCAGTACTTC	CASSLVASGRTYEQYF
TRBV15	-	-	TRBJ1-6	TGTGCCACCAGCAGAGCGCAGGCGCGTTCACCCCTCCACTTT	CATSRAQARSPLHF
TRBV19	TRBD2	-	TRBJ2-1	TGTGCCAGTAGTATAGATCGAGCTAGCGGGGGGCCTATTTACAATGAGCAGTTCTTC	CASSIDRASGGPIYNEQFF
TRBV30	TRBD1	many	TRBJ1-2	TGTGCCTGGAGTCCGCTTATGGACAGGGGATCCTATGGCTACACCTTC	CAWSPLMDRGSYGYTF
TRBV20-1	-	few	TRBJ2-7	TGCAGTGCTAACTCGGGCAGCTCCTACGAGCAGTACTTC	CSANSGSSYEQYF
TRBV5-5	-	few	TRBJ2-5	TGTGCCAGCAGCGCGACCCCAGAGACCCAGTACTTC	CASSATPETQYF
TRBV5-6	-	few	TRBJ1-6	TGTGCCAGCAGCGCCTGGACAGTTTATAATTCACCCCTCCACTTT	CASSAWTVYNSPLHF
TRBV6-2/TRBV6-3	TRBD2	few	TRBJ2-1	TGTGCCAGCAGCGGGACTAGTTATGAGCAGTTCTTC	CASSGTSYEQFF
TRBV5-1	TRBD2	-	TRBJ2-1	TGCGCCAGCAGCGCTGGACTAGCGGGAGTTTTGCAGTTCTTC	CASSAGLAGVLQFF
TRBV6-1	-	many	TRBJ1-2	TGTGCCAGCAGTCTCCCAGAGGGAGCTAACTATGGCTACACCTTC	CASSLPEGANYGYTF
TRBV2	-	few	TRBJ2-7	TGTGCCAGCACTACCGGGACGGGGTCCTACGAGCAGTACTTC	CASTTGTGSYEQYF
TRBV29-1	-	many	TRBJ2-1	TGCAGCGTTGAAGCAGCCGGAGAGGTTTACAATGAGCAGTTCTTC	CSVEAAGEVYNEQFF
TRBV14	TRBD2	many	TRBJ2-1	TGTGCCAGCAGCCACGCGGGACTAGCGGGGGGGATCTCCTACAATGAGCAGTTCTTC	CASSHAGLAGGISYNEQFF